These 5 T cell receptor beta chains originate from one sample sequenced in a study of graft-versus-host responses after intestinal transplantation. Their antigens are not known. Some clones are missing from TCRdb's copy, which holds only in-frame ones; the method was immunoSEQ multiplex PCR. Of some 95,000 clones listed, roughly 91% are singletons. Specimen: unstimulated CD8+ T cells sorted from spleen or lymph node cells, collected before intestinal transplant. The receptor source for this set is a human donor who received an intestinal transplant.

The CDR3 region has the DNA TGTGCCAGCAGTACAGGGGCTAACTATGGCTACACCTTC. This encodes CASSTGANYGYTF. The rearrangement uses TRBV27 and TRBJ1-2; TRBD1 agrees at 7 bases. The germline V gene has CDR1 MNHEY and CDR2 SMNVEV (reference sequence). V was pared by 5 bases and J by 0 bases, with 0 bases of the junction left unmatched. The CDR3 extends over 13 amino acids.

The rearrangement joins TRBV28 to TRBJ1-2; possibly TRBD1 for D (5 bases). Germline V gene data show CDR1 as MDHEN and CDR2 as SYDVKM. CDR3 size: 18 residues. V was trimmed by 8 bases and J by 0 bases, leaving 25 bases between them. This CDR3 is CASHGAQDLPGANYGYTF. CDR3 DNA: TGTGCCAGCCACGGAGCACAGGACCTCCCGGGAGCTAACTATGGCTACACCTTC.

This sequence joins TRBV4-1 and TRBJ2-1; 11 nucleotides align to TRBD2. Unmatched junction bases numbered 15, after V lost 1 base and J lost 7 bases. The germline V gene encodes CDR1 MGHRA and CDR2 YSYEKL. The CDR3 contains 19 residues. In nucleotides, the CDR3 is TGCGCCAGCAGCCAAGTGAGCGTACTTAGCGGGGGGGCTGGGAATGAGCAGTTCTTC. Translating it yields CASSQVSVLSGGAGNEQFF.

This clone was seen more than once but under ten times. The CDR3 is CSVPGLADTQYF. The CDR3, as DNA: TGCAGCGTTCCGGGACTGGCAGATACGCAGTATTTT. The rearrangement joins TRBV29-1 to TRBJ2-3, with D perhaps TRBD2 (6 bases). Germline V gives CDR1 SQVTM, CDR2 ANQGSEA. The CDR3 is made up of 12 amino acids. V gave up 5 bases and J gave up 4 bases, with 10 bases separating them.

V and J are TRBV28 and TRBJ2-1; TRBD2 might be the D (7 bases). In germline, CDR1 is MDHEN, CDR2 SYDVKM. The V and J ends lost 3 bases and 1 base respectively, with 10 bases between them. The length of the CDR3 is 15 residues. In DNA, the CDR3 is TGTGCCAGCAGTTTGGGAGGGGGGTCCTACAATGAGCAGTTCTTC. The encoded protein is CASSLGGGSYNEQFF. The variable domain in full, completed from reference TRBV28 and TRBJ2-1, reads DVKVTQSSRYLVKRTGEKVFLECVQDMDHENMFWYRQDPGLGLRLIYFSYDVKMKEKGDIPEGYSVSREKKERFSLILESASTNQTSMYLCASSLGGGSYNEQFFGPGTRLTVL.